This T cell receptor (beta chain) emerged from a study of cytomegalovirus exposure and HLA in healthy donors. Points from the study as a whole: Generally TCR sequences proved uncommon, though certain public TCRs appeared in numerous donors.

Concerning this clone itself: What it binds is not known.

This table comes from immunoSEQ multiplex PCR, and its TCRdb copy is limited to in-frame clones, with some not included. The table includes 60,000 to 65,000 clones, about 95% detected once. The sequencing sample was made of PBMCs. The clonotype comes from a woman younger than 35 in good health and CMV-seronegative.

The CDR3 DNA reads TGTGCCAGCAGTTTCGGCAGGGGGGAAGGCTACACCTTC. Translated, it gives CASSFGRGEGYTF. The rearrangement joins TRBV28 to TRBJ1-2; 7 nucleotides agree with TRBD1. The CDR3 is 13 amino acids. Germline assignment: CDR1 MDHEN and CDR2 SYDVKM. J was trimmed by 8 bases and V by 3 bases; bases with no gene match: 6.